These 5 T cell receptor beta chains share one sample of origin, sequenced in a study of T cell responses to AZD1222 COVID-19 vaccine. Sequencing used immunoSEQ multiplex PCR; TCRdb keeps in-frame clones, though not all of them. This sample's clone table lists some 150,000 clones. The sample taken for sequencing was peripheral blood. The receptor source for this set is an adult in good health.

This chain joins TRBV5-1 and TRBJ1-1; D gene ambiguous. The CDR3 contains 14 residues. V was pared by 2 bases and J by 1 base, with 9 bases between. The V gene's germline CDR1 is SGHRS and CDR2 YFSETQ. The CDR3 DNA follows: TGCGCCAGCAGCTTCGGACCGTCGAACACTGAAGCTTTCTTT. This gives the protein CASSFGPSNTEAFF.

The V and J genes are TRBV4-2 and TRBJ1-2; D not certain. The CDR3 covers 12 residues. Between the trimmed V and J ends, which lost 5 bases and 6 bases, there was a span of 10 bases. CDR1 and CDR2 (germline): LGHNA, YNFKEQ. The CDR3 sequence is CASSRTWDGYTF. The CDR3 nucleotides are TGTGCCAGCAGCAGAACTTGGGATGGCTACACCTTC.

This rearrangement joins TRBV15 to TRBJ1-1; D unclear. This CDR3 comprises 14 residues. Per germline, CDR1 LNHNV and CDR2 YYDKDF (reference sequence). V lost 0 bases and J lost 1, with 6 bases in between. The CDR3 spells CATSRDLGNTEAFF. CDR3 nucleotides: TGTGCCACCAGCAGAGATTTGGGGAACACTGAAGCTTTCTTT.

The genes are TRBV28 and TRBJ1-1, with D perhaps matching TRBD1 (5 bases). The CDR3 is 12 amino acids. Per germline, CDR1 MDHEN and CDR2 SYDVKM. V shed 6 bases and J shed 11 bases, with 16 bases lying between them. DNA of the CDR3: TGTGCCAGCAGCCCTTGGGGACCCAGGGCTTTCTTT. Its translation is CASSPWGPRAFF. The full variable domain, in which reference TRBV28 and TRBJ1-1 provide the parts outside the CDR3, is DVKVTQSSRYLVKRTGEKVFLECVQDMDHENMFWYRQDPGLGLRLIYFSYDVKMKEKGDIPEGYSVSREKKERFSLILESASTNQTSMYLCASSPWGPRAFFGQGTRLTVV.

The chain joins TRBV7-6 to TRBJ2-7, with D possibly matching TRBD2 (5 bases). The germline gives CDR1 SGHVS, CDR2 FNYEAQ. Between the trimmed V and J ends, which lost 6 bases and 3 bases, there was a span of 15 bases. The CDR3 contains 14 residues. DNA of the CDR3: TGTGCCAGCAGTCACAGCGGACGAGACTACGAGCAGTACTTC. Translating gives CASSHSGRDYEQYF.